This is a list of T cell receptor beta chains from one sample in a study of persistence of HIV-infected CD4 T cells. Using immunoSEQ multiplex PCR, the repertoire was profiled, and TCRdb retains in-frame clones only, with some absent. The sample consists of 40,000 to 55,000 clones, about 88% of them appearing once. Antigens of these TCRs are unknown. The input for sequencing was CD4+ T cells sorted from PBMCs after approximately 19-hour stimulation, taken from a patient who received antiretroviral therapy. The receptors stem from an adult woman with HIV who was CMV-seropositive. The CDR3 runs from the conserved cysteine through the conserved F or W. The D gene is left open where the match is weak. Clone sizes are given selectively: once, few, many, or a class where the clone is expanded.

V gene,J gene,D gene,clone size,CDR3 protein,CDR3 DNA
TRBV12-3/TRBV12-4,TRBJ2-2,-,-,CASKDANTGELFF,TGTGCCAGCAAGGACGCGAACACCGGGGAGCTGTTTTTT
TRBV18,TRBJ1-2,TRBD1,once,CASSLLHRGANYGYTF,TGTGCCAGCTCACTACTTCACAGGGGAGCTAACTATGGCTACACCTTC
TRBV2,TRBJ2-6,-,-,CASRRLRSGANVLTF,TGTGCCAGCAGACGACTGCGCTCTGGGGCCAACGTCCTGACTTTC
TRBV6-5,TRBJ1-2,-,-,CASNPGTAYYGYTF,TGTGCCAGCAACCCCGGGACGGCTTACTATGGCTACACCTTC
TRBV15,TRBJ1-5,TRBD1,-,CATSRDQDRGVQPQHF,TGTGCCACCAGCAGGGACCAAGACAGGGGAGTTCAGCCCCAGCATTTT
TRBV29-1,TRBJ1-1,TRBD1,-,CSVQEGAAFF,TGCAGCGTCCAGGAGGGGGCGGCTTTCTTT
TRBV19,TRBJ2-2,TRBD1,-,CASTRRWAGGTWDTGELFF,TGTGCCAGTACCCGAAGATGGGCAGGGGGCACGTGGGACACCGGGGAGCTGTTTTTT
TRBV3-1/TRBV3-2,TRBJ1-2,-,-,CASSQGERTDRFNYGYTF,TGTGCCAGCAGCCAGGGCGAGAGAACAGACCGGTTTAACTATGGCTACACCTTC
TRBV27,TRBJ2-6,-,-,CASSFSGTSGANVLTF,TGTGCCAGCAGTTTCTCAGGTACCTCTGGGGCCAACGTCCTGACTTTC
TRBV28,TRBJ1-2,-,-,CASSSEVGPGYGYTF,TGTGCCAGCAGTTCAGAAGTGGGACCAGGCTATGGCTACACCTTC
TRBV2,TRBJ1-3,-,-,CASRAGTAGNTIYF,TGTGCCAGCAGAGCCGGGACCGCTGGAAACACCATATATTTT
TRBV5-3,TRBJ1-2,TRBD1,-,CARSLTGGGYTF,TGTGCCAGAAGCCTGACAGGGGGCGGCTACACCTTC
TRBV19,TRBJ2-1,-,-,CASSNLGLTNEQFF,TGTGCCAGTAGTAATTTGGGGCTTACCAATGAGCAGTTCTTC
TRBV12-3/TRBV12-4,TRBJ2-4,TRBD1,-,CATLQGTKNIQYF,TGTGCCACTTTACAGGGGACCAAAAACATTCAGTACTTC
TRBV9,TRBJ1-3,-,-,CASSTRDGGNTIYF,TGTGCCAGCAGCACTCGGGACGGTGGAAACACCATATATTTT
TRBV25-1,TRBJ1-2,-,-,CASSEENSLGYTF,TGTGCCAGCAGTGAAGAAAACAGCCTAGGCTACACCTTC
TRBV7-7,TRBJ1-4,-,once,CASSGGVGTNEKLFF,TGTGCTAGCAGCGGGGGGGTTGGCACTAATGAAAAACTGTTTTTT
TRBV6-5,TRBJ2-1,TRBD2,-,CASRPGLAAPDEQFF,TGTGCCAGCAGACCCGGACTAGCTGCCCCCGATGAGCAGTTCTTC
TRBV2,TRBJ1-2,-,-,CASTDNPPGSGYTF,TGTGCCAGCACGGATAACCCTCCAGGGAGCGGCTACACCTTC
TRBV27,TRBJ1-1,-,once,CASRSILNTEAFF,TGTGCCAGCCGATCGATACTGAACACTGAAGCTTTCTTT
TRBV19,TRBJ1-2,TRBD1,once,CASSPQGGHGYTF,TGTGCCAGTAGTCCCCAGGGGGGCCATGGCTACACCTTC
TRBV29-1,TRBJ1-1,-,-,CSVPSGGTEAFF,TGCAGCGTTCCCAGTGGGGGTACTGAAGCTTTCTTT
TRBV3-1/TRBV3-2,TRBJ1-3,-,-,CASSITGASGNTIYF,TGTGCCAGCAGCATTACAGGTGCCTCTGGAAACACCATATATTTT
TRBV3-1/TRBV3-2,TRBJ1-2,-,-,CASSQGWVGYGYTF,TGTGCCAGCAGCCAAGGTTGGGTAGGGTATGGCTACACCTTC
TRBV30,TRBJ1-6,-,-,CAWSWGADSPLHF,TGTGCCTGGAGCTGGGGTGCCGACTCGCCCCTCCACTTT
TRBV3-1/TRBV3-2,TRBJ1-5,-,-,CASSYRDQPQHF,TGTGCCAGCAGCTACAGGGATCAGCCCCAGCATTTT
TRBV12-3/TRBV12-4,TRBJ2-1,-,-,CASRTGRVNEQFF,TGTGCCAGCAGAACGGGCCGCGTCAATGAGCAGTTCTTC
TRBV5-6,TRBJ1-4,-,-,CASNLQGIPDEKLFF,TGTGCCAGCAACTTACAGGGAATTCCGGATGAAAAACTGTTTTTT
TRBV19,TRBJ1-5,-,-,CASSMGGGQPQHF,TGTGCCAGTAGTATGGGCGGGGGACAGCCCCAGCATTTT
TRBV30,TRBJ1-3,-,-,CAWSAWGGSGNTIYF,TGTGCCTGGAGTGCCTGGGGGGGGTCTGGAAACACCATATATTTT
TRBV7-8,TRBJ1-5,-,-,CASSLKQASNQPQHF,TGTGCCAGCAGCTTAAAACAGGCGAGCAATCAGCCCCAGCATTTT
TRBV3-1/TRBV3-2,TRBJ1-1,-,-,CASSQGVGTEAFF,TGTGCCAGCAGCCAGGGGGTCGGCACTGAAGCTTTCTTT
TRBV7-9,TRBJ1-2,TRBD1,-,CASTPGGGQANYGYTF,TGTGCCAGCACCCCGGGGGGGGGACAGGCGAACTATGGCTACACCTTC
TRBV4-2,TRBJ2-3,-,-,CASSQEDSTDTQYF,TGTGCCAGCAGCCAAGAGGATAGCACAGATACGCAGTATTTT
TRBV12-3/TRBV12-4,TRBJ1-4,-,-,CASSSGEKLFF,TGTGCCAGCAGTTCGGGTGAAAAACTGTTTTTT
TRBV10-1,TRBJ1-1,-,-,CASSDTGSENTEAFF,TGCGCCAGCAGTGACACAGGGTCCGAGAACACTGAAGCTTTCTTT
TRBV15,TRBJ2-1,-,-,CATSRDAGAEQFF,TGTGCCACCAGCAGAGATGCGGGTGCGGAGCAGTTCTTC
TRBV10-3,TRBJ2-3,TRBD2,-,CAISERERGASDTQYF,TGTGCCATCAGTGAGCGGGAGCGGGGGGCCTCAGATACGCAGTATTTT
TRBV6-6,TRBJ2-1,-,-,CASSYATEGEQFF,TGTGCCAGCAGTTACGCGACAGAAGGGGAGCAGTTCTTC
TRBV29-1,TRBJ1-4,-,-,CSVGENEKLFF,TGCAGCGTTGGGGAGAATGAAAAACTGTTTTTT
TRBV3-1/TRBV3-2,TRBJ2-4,TRBD2,-,CASSQVEPGLAGDLAKNIQYF,TGTGCCAGCAGCCAAGTGGAACCCGGACTAGCGGGGGACCTAGCCAAAAACATTCAGTACTTC
TRBV5-1,TRBJ1-1,-,-,CASSLLGAMNTEAFF,TGCGCCAGCAGCTTGCTGGGGGCTATGAACACTGAAGCTTTCTTT
TRBV19,TRBJ2-2,-,-,CASSITGLNTGELFF,TGTGCCAGTAGTATAACAGGGCTTAACACCGGGGAGCTGTTTTTT
TRBV2,TRBJ2-1,-,-,CASSDLGQYNEQFF,TGTGCCAGCAGTGACCTAGGACAGTACAATGAGCAGTTCTTC
TRBV5-4,TRBJ1-1,-,-,CASSLAGRATEAFF,TGTGCCAGCAGCTTGGCCGGTAGGGCCACTGAAGCTTTCTTT
TRBV5-6,TRBJ1-6,-,few,CASSPLRVRNSPLHF,TGTGCCAGCAGCCCATTACGGGTTCGGAATTCACCCCTCCACTTT
TRBV10-3,TRBJ2-7,TRBD1,-,CAISDNRGYEQYF,TGTGCCATCAGTGACAACAGGGGCTACGAGCAGTACTTC
TRBV4-1,TRBJ2-3,TRBD2,-,CASSLLASGGAQDTQYF,TGCGCCAGCAGCCTTCTAGCTAGCGGGGGGGCCCAAGATACGCAGTATTTT
TRBV27,TRBJ1-2,-,-,CASSSRQEYGYTF,TGTGCCAGCAGTTCCCGACAGGAATATGGCTACACCTTC
TRBV5-4,TRBJ2-1,-,-,CASSFGDSYNEQFF,TGTGCCAGCAGCTTCGGGGACTCCTACAATGAGCAGTTCTTC
TRBV6-5,TRBJ1-1,-,-,CASSRPGQAFF,TGTGCCAGCAGTCGTCCGGGACAAGCTTTCTTT
TRBV29-1,TRBJ1-6,-,-,CSVKTGFESPLHF,TGCAGCGTTAAAACAGGATTCGAATCACCCCTCCACTTT
TRBV12-3/TRBV12-4,TRBJ1-3,-,-,CASSLVQSTIYF,TGTGCCAGCAGTTTAGTGCAGAGCACCATATATTTT
TRBV7-2,TRBJ2-1,-,-,CASSLRTTVYNEQFF,TGTGCCAGCAGCTTGCGTACGACAGTATACAATGAGCAGTTCTTC
TRBV5-4,TRBJ2-1,-,-,CASSLQGPYNEQFF,TGTGCCAGCAGCTTGCAGGGTCCCTACAATGAGCAGTTCTTC
TRBV5-6,TRBJ1-6,TRBD1,few,CASSSLDRENSPLHF,TGTGCCAGCAGCTCGCTGGACAGGGAGAATTCACCCCTCCACTTT